The entry that follows covers one TCR beta chain sequence. This clone came up once. It has no known antigen specificity. The sample holds no much larger clone one base away, and base qualities are not on file. TCRbeta CDR3 regions were amplified from genomic DNA using the immunoSEQ Assay, a bias-controlled multiplex PCR. In the authors' own workflow: The number of nucleated cells in each sample was estimated from the amplification of reference gene primers within the assay. Sequence reads were collapsed and filtered to measure the absolute abundance of every unique TCRbeta CDR3 rearrangement. For each sample, productive Simpson clonality was calculated as the square root of Simpson's diversity index across productive rearrangements. This immuneACCESS table, as held by TCRdb, lists in-frame sequences with V and J called but not all clones. Of the missing ones, under half trace to an unresolved V gene in checked studies; the others have no known cause. That table furnishes V, J and clone size, whereas the DNA furnished D and trimming. For this sample there are a few hundred thousand clones; approximately 85% appear just once. 0.98% of the sample lies in the top ten.

This sample stems from a study of blood T cell repertoires in COVID-19 (TCRdb year 2020). With regard to the full study: Samples from collaborators originated in the United States, Italy and Spain and spanned both the acute and convalescent phases of COVID-19. HLA class I and class II types, where available, came from metadata supplied by the sample provider rather than from assay-based typing. Samples were obtained from the ongoing ImmuneRACE study (first 160 participants) and from some 1,300 subjects provided by 6 global collaborators. The repertoires were made available in a free public database intended to serve as a resource for research on the immune response to SARS-CoV-2. The sample metadata nearly always contained a de-identified subject ID, COVID-19 status, age in years and sex. The dataset comprised deeply sampled blood TCRbeta repertoires from subjects exposed to, actively infected with, or recovered from COVID-19. The prospective study material was composed of cDNA or gDNA derived from T cells, B-cell-depleted T cells, or PBMCs.

Broader findings and caveats from the paper: The quantity of clinical and demographic metadata differed by source and by participant and was supplied without curation.

The CDR3 starts with the cysteine, ends with the phenylalanine, and has 14 residues. The DNA shown is the 42-base CDR3, in frame from base 1. V was cut back by 5 bases and J by 0 bases, leaving a gap of 8 bases between them. Looking up the germline V gene yields CDR1 KGHSH and CDR2 LQKENI. Collaborating institutions collected whole blood in K2EDTA tubes following their own protocols. For TCRbeta analysis, collaborator samples were shipped as frozen whole blood, as isolated PBMCs, or as DNA extracted from either sample type. Sequencing input: peripheral blood. Recombination joined TRBV18 with TRBJ1-5; TRBD1 is possibly the D segment (5 matching bases). This clonotype was obtained from a man aged 35-49 years with acute or convalescent COVID-19. CDR3 reads: CASSDSHSNQPQHF. The bases are TGTGCCAGCTCAGACAGCCATAGCAATCAGCCCCAGCATTTT.